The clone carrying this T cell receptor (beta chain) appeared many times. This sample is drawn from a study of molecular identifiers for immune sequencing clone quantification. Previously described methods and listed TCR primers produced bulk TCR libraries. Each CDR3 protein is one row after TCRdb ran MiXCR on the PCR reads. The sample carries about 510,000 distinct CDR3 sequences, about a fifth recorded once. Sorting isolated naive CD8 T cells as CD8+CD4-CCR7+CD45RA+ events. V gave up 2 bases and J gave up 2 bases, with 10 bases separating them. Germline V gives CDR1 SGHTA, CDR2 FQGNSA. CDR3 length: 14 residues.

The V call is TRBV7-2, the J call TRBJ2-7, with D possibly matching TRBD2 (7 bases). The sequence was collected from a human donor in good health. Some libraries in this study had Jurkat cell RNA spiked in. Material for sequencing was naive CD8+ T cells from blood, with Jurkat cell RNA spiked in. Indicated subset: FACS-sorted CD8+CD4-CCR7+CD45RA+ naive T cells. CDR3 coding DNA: TGTGCCAGCAGCTTATGGGGGGGGCCCTACGAGCAGTACTTC. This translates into CASSLWGGPYEQYF. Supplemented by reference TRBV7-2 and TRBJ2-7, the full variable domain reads GAGVSQSPSNKVTEKGKDVELRCDPISGHTALYWYRQSLGQGLEFLIYFQGNSAPDKSGLPSDRFSAERTGGSVSTLTIQRTQQEDSAVYLCASSLWGGPYEQYFGPGTRLTVT.